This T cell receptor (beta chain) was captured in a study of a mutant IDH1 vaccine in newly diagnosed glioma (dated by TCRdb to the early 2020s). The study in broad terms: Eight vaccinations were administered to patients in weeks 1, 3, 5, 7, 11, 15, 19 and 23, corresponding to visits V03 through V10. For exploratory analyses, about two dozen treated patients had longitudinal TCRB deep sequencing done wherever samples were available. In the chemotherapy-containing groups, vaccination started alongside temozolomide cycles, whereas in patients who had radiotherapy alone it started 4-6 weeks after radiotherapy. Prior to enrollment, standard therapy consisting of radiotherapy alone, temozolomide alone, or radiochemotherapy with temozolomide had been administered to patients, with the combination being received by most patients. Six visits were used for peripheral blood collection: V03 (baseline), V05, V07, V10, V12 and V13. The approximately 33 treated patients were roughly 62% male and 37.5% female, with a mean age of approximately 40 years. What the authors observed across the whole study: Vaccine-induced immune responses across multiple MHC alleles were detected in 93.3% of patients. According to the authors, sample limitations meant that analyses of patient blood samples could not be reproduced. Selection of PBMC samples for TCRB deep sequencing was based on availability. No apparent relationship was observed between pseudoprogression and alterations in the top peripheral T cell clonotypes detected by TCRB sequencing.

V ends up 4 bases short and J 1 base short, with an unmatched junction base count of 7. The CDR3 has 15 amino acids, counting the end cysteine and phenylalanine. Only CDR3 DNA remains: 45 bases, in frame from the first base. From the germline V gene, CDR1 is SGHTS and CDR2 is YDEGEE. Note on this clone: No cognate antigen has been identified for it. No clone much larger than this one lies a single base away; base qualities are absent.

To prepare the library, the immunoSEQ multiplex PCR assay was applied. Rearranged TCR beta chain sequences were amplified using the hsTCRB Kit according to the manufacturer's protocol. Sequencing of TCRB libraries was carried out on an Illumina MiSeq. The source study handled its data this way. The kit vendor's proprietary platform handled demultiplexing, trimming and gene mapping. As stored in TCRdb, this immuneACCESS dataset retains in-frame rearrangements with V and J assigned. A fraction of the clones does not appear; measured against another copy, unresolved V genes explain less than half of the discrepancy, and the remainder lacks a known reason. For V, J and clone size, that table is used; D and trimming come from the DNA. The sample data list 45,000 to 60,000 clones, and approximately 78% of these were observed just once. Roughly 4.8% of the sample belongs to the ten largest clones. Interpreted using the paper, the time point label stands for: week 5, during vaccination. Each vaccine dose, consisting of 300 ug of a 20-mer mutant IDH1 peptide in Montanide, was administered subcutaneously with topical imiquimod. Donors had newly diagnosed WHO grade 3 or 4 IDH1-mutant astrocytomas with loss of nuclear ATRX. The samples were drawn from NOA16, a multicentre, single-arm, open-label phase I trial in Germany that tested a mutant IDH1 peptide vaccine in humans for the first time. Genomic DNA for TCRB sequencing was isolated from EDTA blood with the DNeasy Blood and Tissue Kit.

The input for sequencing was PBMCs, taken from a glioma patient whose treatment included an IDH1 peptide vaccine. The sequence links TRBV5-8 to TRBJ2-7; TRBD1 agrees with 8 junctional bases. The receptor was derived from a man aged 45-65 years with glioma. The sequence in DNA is TGTGCCAGCAGCCCTCGAGGACAGGGATCCTACGAGCAGTACTTC. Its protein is CASSPRGQGSYEQYF.